One and the same sample provided the 10 T cell receptor beta chains below, sequenced in a study of Ad26.COV2.S vaccination and SARS-CoV-2 variants. Assay used: immunoSEQ multiplex PCR; TCRdb lists only in-frame clones, some missing. The table includes about half a million clones, roughly nine tenths detected once. Indicated treatment: around 19 received Ad26.COV2.S at low or high dose, single or two shots; about 5 received placebo; per-sample allocation not given. The investigators took samples on day 63 after the first vaccine or placebo injection. This material consisted of peripheral blood, taken in a trial of Ad26.COV2.S vaccine versus placebo. The receptors were gathered from a person between 18 and 60 years old who received the Ad26.COV2.S COVID-19 vaccine or a placebo.

The chain carries TRBV7-9 and TRBJ1-2; D remains unclear. Trimming took 5 bases from V and 6 from J, leaving 19 bases between them. This CDR3 contains 15 residues. Germline CDR1 SEHNR, CDR2 FQNEAQ (reference sequence). CDR3 region: CASSPRSLAKDGYTF. CDR3 bases: TGTGCCAGCAGCCCCCGAAGCCTGGCCAAGGATGGCTACACCTTC.

The genes are TRBV5-1 and TRBJ1-1, with D maybe TRBD1 (5 bases). Trimming pared 0 bases from V and 0 bases from J, leaving 15 bases between. Germline V CDR1 and CDR2: SGHRS, YFSETQ. The CDR3 consists of 17 residues. The CDR3 protein is CASSLDIGWTMNTEAFF. The DNA for the CDR3 is TGCGCCAGCAGCTTGGATATTGGGTGGACAATGAACACTGAAGCTTTCTTT.

The chain employs TRBV7-2 and TRBJ2-7; D gene ambiguous. Trimming took 1 base from V and 2 from J, leaving 12 bases between them. This CDR3 has 15 residues. Germline-derived CDR1 and CDR2 are SGHTA and FQGNSA. Written as DNA, the CDR3 is TGTGCCAGCAGCTTAGGGCCCGCTGCCACCTACGAGCAGTACTTC. It codes for CASSLGPAATYEQYF.

This clone was counted ten times or more. The CDR3 here is CASSFETAPGGYTF. CDR3 sequence (DNA): TGTGCCAGCAGCTTCGAAACAGCTCCGGGTGGCTACACCTTC. The chain uses TRBV7-9 and TRBJ1-2; D remains ambiguous. Germline V gene lookup returns CDR1 SEHNR and CDR2 FQNEAQ (reference sequence). With 3 bases removed from V and 7 bases from J, the gap between germline ends came to 15 bases. CDR3 length equals 14 residues.

The chain has TRBV6-5 and TRBJ2-7; no definite D call. This CDR3 is 14 amino acids long. The V gene's germline CDR1 is MNHEY and CDR2 SVGAGI. V lost 0 bases to trimming and J lost 2 bases, with 8 bases between them. CDR3 bases: TGTGCCAGCAGTTACTCGATCCTTGCCTACGAGCAGTACTTC. Protein: CASSYSILAYEQYF.

This clone was picked up one time. V is TRBV5-1 and J is TRBJ2-3, with D maybe TRBD2 (6 bases). The CDR3 has 13 residues. Per the germline V gene, CDR1 is SGHRS and CDR2 is YFSETQ. Trimming removed 4 bases at V and 8 bases at J, with 14 bases between. CDR3 sequence: CASSGGVGGTQYF. Written as DNA, the CDR3 is TGCGCCAGCAGCGGAGGGGTCGGGGGTACGCAGTATTTT.

V gene TRBV5-4 combines with J gene TRBJ1-6, with D tentatively TRBD1 (6 bases). V lost 0 bases, J lost 7 bases, and 11 bases lay in between. The length of the CDR3 is 15 residues. Germline V gives CDR1 SGHNT, CDR2 YYREEE (reference sequence). The CDR3: CASSLAGQTNSPLHF. Here the CDR3 DNA reads TGTGCCAGCAGCTTGGCGGGACAAACCAATTCACCCCTCCACTTT.

The table lists this clone with many counts. The J gene is TRBJ1-2, the V gene TRBV7-3; 8 positions agree with TRBD1. V was pared by 2 bases and J by 8 bases, with 4 bases of the junction left unmatched. CDR3 length equals 13 residues. Germline CDR1 reads SGHTA; CDR2 reads FQGTGA. CDR3 residues: CASSLGQGGGYTF. The CDR3 DNA is TGTGCCAGCAGCTTAGGACAGGGTGGCGGCTACACCTTC.

This clone was counted once. This chain connects TRBV28 to TRBJ1-3, with D unresolved. The CDR3 is 17 residues long. Trimming removed 2 bases from V and 0 bases from J, with 14 bases in between. Germline loops: CDR1 MDHEN, CDR2 SYDVKM. In DNA, the CDR3 is TGTGCCAGCAGTTTAAAACTAGAGGCGAGCTCTGGAAACACCATATATTTT. It specifies CASSLKLEASSGNTIYF.

This rearrangement joins TRBV7-8 to TRBJ1-5; 9 nucleotides align to TRBD1. This CDR3 comprises 15 residues. J lost 8 bases, V lost 5 bases, and 10 bases had no gene match. Germline values: CDR1 SGHVS, CDR2 FQNEAQ. The CDR3 DNA reads TGTGCCAGCAGCCCTTGGACAGGGGTTGATGAGCCCCAGCATTTT. As protein: CASSPWTGVDEPQHF.